What follows is one T cell receptor (beta chain) and its context. It lacks a known antigen. No base quality information exists; no much larger clone differs at one position. The CDR3 numbers 14 residues from cysteine through phenylalanine. Only the CDR3 portion is preserved as DNA: 42 bases, with reading frame beginning at the first base. The germline V gene (reference sequence) supplies CDR1 SEHNR and CDR2 FQNEAQ. Unmatched junction bases come to 2, with V trimmed by 5 bases and J by 2 bases. CD8 naive samples were CD45RO-negative cells positively selected for CCR7, giving a CD45RA+CCR7+ population that excluded TemRA cells. The donors were healthy, HIV-negative adults with no recently reported acute infections or vaccinations. All donors were Caucasian adults living in Nashville, Tennessee, USA. Blood was obtained by leukapheresis, after which PBMCs were separated by Ficoll-Histopaque density gradient centrifugation and cryopreserved in liquid nitrogen vapor phase. Purity and quantity of every magnetically sorted T cell population were checked by analytical flow cytometry. Genomic DNA was isolated from each sorted fraction and quantified by UV absorbance on a Nanodrop 2000c.

TCR CDR3 regions were amplified from genomic DNA by multiplex PCR using the deep immunoSEQ assay. Extracted genomic DNA from each cell subset was distributed evenly across all wells of several immunoSEQ 96-well plates, and each plate was treated as a replicate. For sorted subsets, 150 to 250 ng of genomic DNA, equivalent to roughly 33,000 T cell genomes, went into each replicate PCR. Purified libraries were quantified with a Qubit 3.0 fluorometer, sized on a Bioanalyzer 2100, and re-quantified with the KAPA Library Quantification kit. A separate single-read 150-cycle Illumina NextSeq 550 flow cell was used to sequence each immunoSEQ 96-well plate. For the original study's pipeline: Because the immunoSEQ output held only junctional sequences and lacked quality scores, the filtering could not match the filtering applied to full-length reads. Sequences were annotated with PyIR, a Python wrapper for IgBLAST v1.9, using IMGT germline references to assign V/J genes and CDR3. Reads with weak V/J assignments (E-value above 1e-6), missing CDR3, stop codons, out-of-frame junctions, or ambiguous translated residues were removed. A V3J clonotype was defined by an identical inferred V gene, J gene, and CDR3 amino acid sequence. Percentage overlap between repertoires was computed as shared unique clonotypes divided by the size of the smaller repertoire. Repertoire richness was assessed with RTK rarefaction, the Chao1 estimator, and Recon v2.1 estimates of unobserved clonotypes. For all TCRbeta clonotypes obtained by the gDNA method from several donors, generation probabilities were computed with OLGA. This is the immuneACCESS table as TCRdb keeps it, with only in-frame sequences that have V and J called. A part of the clones is gone; compared with another copy, unresolved V genes explain less than half, and the rest is unexplained. That table gives V, J and clone size, and the DNA gave D and trimming. In this sample the table shows almost 700,000 clones, about 92% of which occur a single time. Roughly 24% of the sample comes from the top ten.

The data originate from a study of shared clonotypes between healthy human individuals (dated by TCRdb to the early 2020s). Background on the whole study: The cohort comprised a couple of women and a few men aged 18 to 49 years. The study deeply sequenced blood TCR repertoires of about 5 healthy adults to estimate repertoire size and the extent of clonotype sharing between individuals. Each donor's leukapheresis produced roughly between roughly 0.9 and 8.9 billion PBMCs. Per donor, three plates each were used for CD4 naive and CD4 memory, two for CD8 naive, and one for CD8 memory. To increase sequencing depth and limit assay-specific biases, TCR repertoire library preparation and sequencing were carried out by different laboratories using diverse techniques. Overall study results and their limits: Even with the large sequencing depth, rarefaction of the sorted-subset datasets indicated that sequencing was incomplete. Larger estimated clonotype richness was generally found for naive subsets than for memory subsets. Sharing across several donors was observed for about 5% of naive CD4, over 3% of naive CD8, 2.3% of memory CD4, and less than 0.45% of memory CD8 clonotypes. Because the study included only a small number of donors, the genetic and exposure-history diversity represented was limited. Sampling was limited to blood, and TCR repertoires in tissue likely differ from TCR repertoires in blood. Clonotypes shared by all four sorted-subset donors showed higher generation probabilities than non-shared clonotypes. Pairwise subsampling led to the expectation that sequencing depth would affect the degree of clonotype sharing among donors.

The sequence derives from a man between 25 and 39 years old in good health. The sequenced sample was naive CD8+ T cells sorted from blood. This specimen's cell subset or site label, interpreted: CD45RA+CCR7+. Here the chain combines TRBV7-9 and TRBJ2-7, with 11 bases in between that match TRBD2. The CDR3: CASSPSGRTYEQYF. The DNA sequence follows: TGTGCCAGCAGCCCTAGCGGGAGGACCTACGAGCAGTACTTC.